This entry lists 30 T cell receptor beta chains sequenced from one sample in a study of T cells after yellow fever vaccination. TCRdb re-called the 5' RACE reads with MiXCR, one entry per CDR3 protein. Here the sample spans a few hundred thousand distinct CDR3 sequences, approximately 4.2% being singletons. The input for sequencing was PBMCs, taken 5 days after the yellow fever booster vaccination. The receptor set was obtained from a man between 18 and 35 years old who received the YFV17D yellow fever vaccine.

The table lists this clonotype with a few counts. CDR3 bases: TGTGCCAGTAGTATAAAGCGGGGTCTGACCGGGGAGCTGTTTTTT. As protein: CASSIKRGLTGELFF. V usage is TRBV19 and J usage is TRBJ2-2, with TRBD2 matching 7 bases. Germline-derived CDR1 and CDR2 are LNHDA and SQIVND (reference sequence). Trimming at V came to 2 bases and at J to 5 bases, leaving 5 bases not matched to a gene. The CDR3 is 15 amino acids.

This chain uses TRBV10-3 with TRBJ1-5; the D gene is possibly TRBD1 (5 bases). V lost 5 bases and J lost 5, with 13 bases in between. From germline, CDR1 is ENHRY and CDR2 SYGVKD. The CDR3 has 14 residues. For the CDR3, the DNA is TGTGCCATCAGTCAGGGCATAGGTGATCAGCCCCAGCATTTT. Encoded protein: CAISQGIGDQPQHF.

This clonotype came up a few times. The J gene is TRBJ1-4, the V gene TRBV12-3 or TRBV12-4; D unresolved. This CDR3 is built from 14 residues. The V end was cut by 2 bases, the J end by 8 bases, with 12 bases between. The CDR3 sequence: CASSLSMAWEKLFF. CDR3 DNA sequence: TGTGCCAGCAGTTTAAGTATGGCCTGGGAAAAACTGTTTTTT.

This clonotype was detected a few times. The chain employs TRBV7-2 and TRBJ2-6; perhaps D is TRBD1 or TRBD2 (5 bases each). Trimming shortened V by 4 bases and J by 2 bases, and 18 bases separated the two germline ends. Germline values: CDR1 SGHTA, CDR2 FQGNSA. This CDR3 has 18 amino acids. The CDR3 loop is CASSSLVRGAAGANVLTF. The CDR3, as DNA: TGTGCCAGCAGCTCCCTAGTGAGGGGCGCAGCTGGGGCCAACGTCCTGACTTTC. The variable domain in full, completed from reference TRBV7-2 and TRBJ2-6, reads GAGVSQSPSNKVTEKGKDVELRCDPISGHTALYWYRQSLGQGLEFLIYFQGNSAPDKSGLPSDRFSAERTGGSVSTLTIQRTQQEDSAVYLCASSSLVRGAAGANVLTFGAGSRLTVL.

This clonotype was found many times. The rearrangement uses TRBV24-1 and TRBJ1-5; D might be TRBD1 (6 bases). Per germline, CDR1 KGHDR and CDR2 SFDVKD. CDR3 length equals 14 residues. V was shortened by 5 bases and J by 11 bases, with 18 bases between the two germline ends. The CDR3 DNA is TGTGCCACCAGTGTCGGGGGGGCGGATTCAGCCCAGCATTTT. This translates into CATSVGGADSAQHF.

The chain joins TRBV20-1 to TRBJ2-5, with TRBD2 identical over 10 bases. This CDR3 has 15 residues. Germline lookup yields CDR1 DFQATT and CDR2 SNEGSKA (reference sequence). V gave up 6 bases and J gave up 5 bases; unmatched junction bases: 12. CDR3 protein: CSAGWPSGGGETQYF. The CDR3 DNA sequence: TGCAGTGCAGGATGGCCTAGCGGGGGCGGGGAGACCCAGTACTTC.

At least ten counts were recorded for this clonotype. The V gene is TRBV5-1, the J gene TRBJ1-2; D is undetermined. In germline, CDR1 is SGHRS, CDR2 YFSETQ. The CDR3 is made up of 13 amino acids. V was pared by 2 bases and J by 6 bases, with 11 bases between. The CDR3 DNA reads TGCGCCAGCAGCTTTGAAGGTTTGGATGGCTACACCTTC. It translates to CASSFEGLDGYTF.

This clonotype was observed a handful of times. V gene TRBV29-1 combines with J gene TRBJ2-5; D possibly corresponds to TRBD1 (5 bases). V was cut by 8 bases and J by 2 bases, with 9 bases left in between. CDR3 length: 11 residues. The germline CDR1 and CDR2 sequences are SQVTM and ANQGSEA. CDR3 nucleotide sequence: TGCAGCTCCCGGACACAAGAGACCCAGTACTTC. It codes for CSSRTQETQYF. Full variable domain (rest looked up from reference TRBV29-1 and TRBJ2-5): SAVISQKPSRDICQRGTSLTIQCQVDSQVTMMFWYRQQPGQSLTLIATANQGSEATYESGFVIDKFPISRPNLTFSTLTVSNMSPEDSSIYLCSSRTQETQYFGPGTRLLVL.

As DNA, the CDR3 is TGCAGTGCTCCCTGGACTAGGGGAGGGAATGAGCAGTTCTTC. It yields the protein CSAPWTRGGNEQFF. The chain combines TRBV20-1 with TRBJ2-1; 7 bases map to TRBD2. Germline loops: CDR1 DFQATT, CDR2 SNEGSKA (reference sequence). The J segment lost 7 bases and the V segment lost 5 bases, leaving 11 bases of the junction unmatched. The CDR3 is 14 residues long.

This clonotype was observed a handful of times. The gene calls are TRBV7-3 and TRBJ2-1, with D maybe TRBD1 (5 bases). V lost 8 bases and J lost 4, with 12 bases in between. CDR3 size: 13 residues. Germline V lookup: CDR1 SGHTA, CDR2 FQGTGA. The CDR3 nucleotides are TGTGCCAGCGGGGCAGGTCTATACAATGAGCAGTTCTTC. This codes for CASGAGLYNEQFF.

V gene TRBV5-1 combines with J gene TRBJ2-4, with TRBD2 identical over 9 bases. In germline, CDR1 is SGHRS, CDR2 YFSETQ. Trimming removed 4 bases from V and 9 bases from J; junction bases left unmatched: 11. The CDR3 has 15 residues. In nucleotides, the CDR3 is TGCGCCAGCAGCCCCGGGACTAGCTCCGACGGCATTCAGTACTTC. Protein sequence: CASSPGTSSDGIQYF.

This clonotype was seen more than once but under ten times. The rearrangement links TRBV5-1 to TRBJ2-3, with 8 bases lining up with TRBD2. V gave up 3 bases and J gave up 4 bases; unmatched junction bases: 7. Germline V gives CDR1 SGHRS, CDR2 YFSETQ. The length of the CDR3 is 15 residues. CDR3 protein: CASSSGAGAPDTQYF. The CDR3 DNA reads TGCGCCAGCAGCTCCGGAGCGGGAGCTCCAGATACGCAGTATTTT.

At least ten counts were recorded for this clonotype. J is TRBJ1-5 and V is TRBV7-2; 8 positions match TRBD1. V gave up 3 bases and J gave up 8 bases; unmatched junction bases: 9. Germline CDR1 reads SGHTA; CDR2 reads FQGNSA. This CDR3 is 15 amino acids long. This chain's CDR3 is CASSFSGTGLEPQHF. CDR3 in DNA: TGTGCCAGCAGCTTTTCCGGGACAGGCCTGGAGCCCCAGCATTTT.

This clonotype has at least ten counts. The chain joins TRBV2 to TRBJ2-5; D gene unclear. Germline values: CDR1 SNHLY, CDR2 FYNNEI. Trimming took 7 bases from V and 0 from J, leaving 3 bases between them. This CDR3 is built from 11 residues. This chain's CDR3 is CASTYQETQYF. Here the CDR3 DNA reads TGTGCCAGCACCTACCAAGAGACCCAGTACTTC.

This clonotype showed up just a few times. The V gene is TRBV7-6, the J gene TRBJ1-2; 7 bases map to TRBD1. The germline CDR1 and CDR2 sequences are SGHVS and FNYEAQ. CDR3 length: 14 residues. V shed 5 bases, J shed 2 bases, and the junction held 5 bases outside the gene matches. The CDR3 DNA sequence: TGTGCCAGCAGCCCTCCGGGACAGAACTATGGCTACACCTTC. It translates to CASSPPGQNYGYTF.

The V gene is TRBV15, the J gene TRBJ2-3, with D tentatively TRBD1 (7 bases). Germline CDR1 and CDR2: LNHNV and YYDKDF (reference sequence). The CDR3 extends over 15 amino acids. V was shortened by 5 bases and J by 0 bases, with 12 bases between the two germline ends. Here the CDR3 DNA reads TGTGCCACCAGCTCAGGGGGGAGAAGCACAGATACGCAGTATTTT. As protein: CATSSGGRSTDTQYF.

The rearrangement links TRBV3-1 to TRBJ1-6; possible D gene TRBD1, 5 bases. The CDR3 has 14 residues. CDR1 LGHDT and CDR2 YNNKEL come from the germline V gene (reference sequence). The germline V and J ends were trimmed by 6 bases and 14 bases, with 20 bases remaining between them. For the CDR3, the DNA is TGTGCCAGCAGAGGTTACGGGGCTCTGGGGGCCCTCCACTTT. Its protein is CASRGYGALGALHF.

This clonotype was recorded at least ten times. The V call is TRBV6-4, the J call TRBJ2-1; D may correspond to TRBD1 or TRBD2 (5 bases each). V lost 6 bases to trimming and J lost 2 bases, with 20 bases between them. Germline CDR1 is MRHNA and CDR2 is SNTAGT. CDR3 length equals 17 residues. CDR3 coding DNA: TGTGCCAGCAGCATAACACCAAGACAGAGGGCCTACAATGAGCAGTTCTTC. It specifies CASSITPRQRAYNEQFF.

This rearrangement joins TRBV27 to TRBJ1-6; 10 bases are a match to TRBD1. CDR3 length: 16 amino acids. The V segment lost 4 bases and the J segment 4 bases; nucleotides outside the gene matches: 4. In germline, CDR1 is MNHEY, CDR2 SMNVEV (reference sequence). The CDR3 region is CASSSPDRGYNSPLHF. The CDR3 DNA is TGTGCCAGCAGTTCTCCGGACAGGGGGTATAATTCACCCCTCCACTTT.

This clonotype was seen at least ten times. This rearrangement joins TRBV3-1 to TRBJ2-5; D ambiguous. The CDR3 has 13 amino acids. CDR1 and CDR2 (germline): LGHDT, YNNKEL (reference sequence). Trimming cost V 1 base and J 2 bases, with 5 bases left between them. CDR3 region: CASSQASQETQYF. The CDR3 DNA follows: TGTGCCAGCAGCCAAGCCTCTCAAGAGACCCAGTACTTC.

This clonotype was seen only a few times. The chain combines TRBV24-1 with TRBJ1-2, with 7 positions matching TRBD1. V shed 0 bases, J shed 4 bases, and the junction held 1 base outside the gene matches. The V gene's germline CDR1 is KGHDR and CDR2 SFDVKD. The CDR3 has 14 amino acids. CDR3 sequence (DNA): TGTGCCACCAGTGATTTGGACAGGGCCTATGGCTACACCTTC. Protein product: CATSDLDRAYGYTF.

This clonotype was observed at least ten times. This chain links TRBV7-9 with TRBJ2-4; tentatively, D is TRBD2 (6 bases). The germline gives CDR1 SEHNR, CDR2 FQNEAQ (reference sequence). V gave up 5 bases and J gave up 2 bases, with 13 bases separating them. This CDR3 comprises 15 residues. The CDR3 loop is CASSPWGVTKNIQYF. In DNA, the CDR3 is TGTGCCAGCAGCCCTTGGGGGGTTACCAAAAACATTCAGTACTTC.

This clonotype occurred a few times. This chain links TRBV28 with TRBJ1-2; the D is unclear. The ends were cut back, 3 bases at V and 6 bases at J, with 8 bases in the middle. Germline CDR1 is MDHEN and CDR2 is SYDVKM. The CDR3 covers 12 residues. This chain's CDR3 is CASSFRLDGYTF. The CDR3 coding sequence is TGTGCCAGCAGTTTCCGATTGGATGGCTACACCTTC.

In this sample, this clonotype turned up a few times. This chain uses TRBV6-2 or TRBV6-3 with TRBJ2-5, with a possible D match to TRBD1 (6 bases). CDR1 and CDR2 (germline): MNHEY, SVGEGT. V lost 7 bases to trimming and J lost 4 bases, with 16 bases between them. CDR3 length: 14 residues. In nucleotides, the CDR3 is TGTGCCAGCAACAATGTTGGGGGCGGAGAGACCCAGTACTTC. It codes for CASNNVGGGETQYF.

Ten or more counts support this clonotype. This chain links TRBV5-1 with TRBJ1-2; 10 bases map to TRBD1. The CDR3 length is 15 residues. J lost 3 bases, V lost 0 bases, and 2 bases had no gene match. Looked up from germline, CDR1 is SGHRS and CDR2 is YFSETQ. CDR3 nucleotides: TGCGCCAGCAGCTTGGTTGGACAGGGGGACTATGGCTACACCTTC. Encoded protein: CASSLVGQGDYGYTF.

This clonotype was counted only a few times. This chain uses TRBV5-1 with TRBJ1-1, with TRBD1 as a possible D gene (6 bases). The CDR3 is 12 amino acids. Germline CDR1 SGHRS, CDR2 YFSETQ. The V and J ends lost 4 bases and 11 bases respectively, with 15 bases between them. The CDR3 loop is CASSIKGELAFF. CDR3 nucleotide sequence: TGCGCCAGCAGCATCAAGGGGGAGTTGGCTTTCTTT.

This clonotype was counted many times. The chain carries TRBV7-3 and TRBJ2-7; TRBD1 or TRBD2 may be the D gene (5 bases each). Germline V gene sequence: CDR1 SGHTA, CDR2 FQGTGA. The CDR3 covers 13 residues. V lost 5 bases and J 4 bases, leaving 12 bases between the germline ends. As DNA, the CDR3 is TGTGCCAGCAGCCGGGACGCCGGATACGAGCAGTACTTC. This sequence encodes CASSRDAGYEQYF.

There are a few counts of this clonotype. V and J are TRBV15 and TRBJ2-1, with D possibly being TRBD2 (7 bases). Trimming stripped 2 bases from V and 1 base from J, with 15 bases between. The CDR3 totals 17 residues. CDR1 is LNHNV, CDR2 YYDKDF, per germline (reference sequence). The CDR3: CATSRPGGGGSYNEQFF. In DNA form, the CDR3 reads TGTGCCACCAGCAGACCGGGGGGCGGGGGTTCCTACAATGAGCAGTTCTTC. Full variable domain (rest looked up from reference TRBV15 and TRBJ2-1): DAMVIQNPRYQVTQFGKPVTLSCSQTLNHNVMYWYQQKSSQAPKLLFHYYDKDFNNEADTPDNFQSRRPNTSFCFLDIRSPGLGDTAMYLCATSRPGGGGSYNEQFFGPGTRLTVL.

The chain links TRBV12-3 or TRBV12-4 to TRBJ2-7; D gene unclear. The CDR3 spans 13 residues. Trimming took 1 base from V and 6 from J, leaving 10 bases between them. In DNA, the CDR3 is TGTGCCAGCAGTTTAGAACCGACCGCCGAGCAGTACGTC. Residues: CASSLEPTAEQYV.

Many counts were recorded for this clonotype. V usage is TRBV4-3 and J usage is TRBJ1-2, with 8 positions matching TRBD1. V lost 4 bases and J lost 5; bases outside the gene matches: 9. There are 15 residues in the CDR3. CDR1 and CDR2 from the germline V gene are LGHNA and YSLEER. As DNA, the CDR3 is TGCGCCAGCAGCCCGGGGGGGCAGGGGGCATATGGCTACACCTTC. Its translation is CASSPGGQGAYGYTF.